What follows are 13 T cell receptor beta chains derived from one specimen sequenced in a study of T cells expressing NK-cell markers. Each CDR3 protein gets one entry in TCRdb, which reprocessed the 5' RACE reads and gives no DNA. In total, the table holds some 190,000 distinct CDR3 sequences. The sample consisted of blood T cells: a sorted CD56 or NKG2C T cell subset, CD4+ or CD8+ T cells, or bulk PBMC T cells (not recorded which). These receptors were obtained from a man aged 18 to 69 in good health.

V and J are TRBV20-1 and TRBJ2-3; as DNA is missing, the TRBD1 call by TCRdb cannot be tested. The CDR3 spans 14 residues. Per germline, CDR1 DFQATT and CDR2 SNEGSKA (reference sequence). The CDR3 spells CSASGRGKTDTQYF.

The chain uses TRBV6-5 and TRBJ2-3. The CDR3 is 13 amino acids. CDR1 and CDR2 from the germline V gene are MNHEY and SVGAGI. The CDR3 sequence: CASSYLEPDTQYF.

This rearrangement joins TRBV5-5 to TRBJ2-4; TCRdb's D call, TRBD1, is unchecked because there is no DNA. The V gene's germline CDR1 is SGHKS and CDR2 YYEKEE (reference sequence). CDR3 length equals 16 residues. The CDR3 spells CASSLGAAQALNIQYF.

The CDR3 reads CASSLVWAGGYEQYF. The V and J genes are TRBV11-2 and TRBJ2-7; TCRdb lists TRBD2, though no DNA is available to test this call. The CDR3 has 15 residues. Germline V gene lookup returns CDR1 SGHAT and CDR2 FQNNGV. Looking up the rest from reference TRBV11-2 and TRBJ2-7 gives the full variable domain: EAGVAQSPRYKIIEKRQSVAFWCNPISGHATLYWYQQILGQGPKLLIQFQNNGVVDDSQLPKDRFSAERLKGVDSTLKIQPAKLEDSAVYLCASSLVWAGGYEQYFGPGTRLTVT.

This chain uses TRBV12-3 or TRBV12-4 with TRBJ2-5; TCRdb selects TRBD1, and the lack of DNA leaves this call unchecked. The CDR3 sequence is 17 residues long. The CDR3 loop is CASSLAASGAVQETQYF.

The chain employs TRBV27 and TRBJ2-7; TCRdb calls TRBD1, which cannot be checked without DNA. Germline CDR1 is MNHEY and CDR2 is SMNVEV (reference sequence). The CDR3 is made up of 14 amino acids. CDR3 region: CASSLSGGRNEQYF.

The chain carries TRBV19 and TRBJ1-6; absent DNA, TCRdb's TRBD1 call cannot be checked. CDR1 LNHDA and CDR2 SQIVND come from the germline V gene (reference sequence). The CDR3 sequence is 21 residues long. CDR3 loop: CASSLTPGTVVPSSYNSPLHF.

The rearrangement uses TRBV9 and TRBJ2-5; checking the TCRdb D call of TRBD1 is not possible without DNA. The CDR3 spans 16 residues. Germline CDR1 and CDR2: SGDLS and YYNGEE. The CDR3 sequence: CASSGDRVGLGETQYF.

The genes are TRBV20-1 and TRBJ1-2. The germline V gene encodes CDR1 DFQATT and CDR2 SNEGSKA (reference sequence). This CDR3 comprises 11 residues. The chain's CDR3 is CSVNGPRGYTF.

The chain employs TRBV20-1 and TRBJ1-2; TCRdb calls TRBD1, which cannot be checked without DNA. This CDR3 is 15 amino acids long. CDR1 DFQATT and CDR2 SNEGSKA come from the germline V gene (reference sequence). The CDR3 sequence is CSARDTRQGEVGYTF.

The gene calls are TRBV6-6 and TRBJ2-2; as DNA is missing, the TRBD1 call by TCRdb cannot be tested. This CDR3 has 13 residues. The V gene's germline CDR1 is MNHNY and CDR2 SVGAGI (reference sequence). CDR3 protein: CASTRTVTGELFF.

The genes are TRBV11-2 and TRBJ2-5; the D gene TCRdb calls, TRBD1, cannot be checked with no DNA. The germline V gene has CDR1 SGHAT and CDR2 FQNNGV. The CDR3 runs to 16 residues. The CDR3: CASSFRAGGPQETQYF.

This sequence joins TRBV27 and TRBJ1-2. Germline V gives CDR1 MNHEY, CDR2 SMNVEV (reference sequence). The CDR3 covers 14 residues. Here the CDR3 reads CASSLQARYAGYTF.